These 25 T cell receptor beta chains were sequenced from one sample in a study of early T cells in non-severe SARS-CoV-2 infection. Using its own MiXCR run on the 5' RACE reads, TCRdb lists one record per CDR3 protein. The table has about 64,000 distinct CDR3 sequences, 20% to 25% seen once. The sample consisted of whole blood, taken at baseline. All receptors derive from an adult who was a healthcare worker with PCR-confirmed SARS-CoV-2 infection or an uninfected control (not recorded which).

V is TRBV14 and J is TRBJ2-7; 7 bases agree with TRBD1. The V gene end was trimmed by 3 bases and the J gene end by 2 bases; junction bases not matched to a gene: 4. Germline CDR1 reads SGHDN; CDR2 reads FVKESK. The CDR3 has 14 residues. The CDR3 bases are TGTGCCAGCAGCCAGGGGACAGACCCCTACGAGCAGTACTTC. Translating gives CASSQGTDPYEQYF.

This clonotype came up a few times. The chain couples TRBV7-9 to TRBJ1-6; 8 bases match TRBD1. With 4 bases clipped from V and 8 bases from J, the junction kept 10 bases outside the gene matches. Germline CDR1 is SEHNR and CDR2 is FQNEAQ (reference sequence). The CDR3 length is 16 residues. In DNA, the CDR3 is TGTGCCAGCAGCTCCGGACAGGGAGGACCCCATTCACCCCTCCACTTT. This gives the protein CASSSGQGGPHSPLHF.

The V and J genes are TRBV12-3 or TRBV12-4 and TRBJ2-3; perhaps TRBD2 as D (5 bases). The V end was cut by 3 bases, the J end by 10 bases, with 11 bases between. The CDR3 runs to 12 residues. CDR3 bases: TGTGCCAGCAGTTTTATCGGAGGCGCGCAGTATTTT. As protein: CASSFIGGAQYF.

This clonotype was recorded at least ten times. The CDR3 coding sequence is TGTGCCAGCAGTCCCTCAAGGGTAGCGGGGGGCCAAGAGACCCAGTACTTC. Its translation is CASSPSRVAGGQETQYF. This rearrangement joins TRBV5-5 to TRBJ2-5; 10 positions agree with TRBD2. CDR1 is SGHKS, CDR2 YYEKEE, per germline (reference sequence). J was trimmed by 1 base and V by 5 bases; bases with no gene match: 11. The CDR3 loop spans 17 amino acids. Full variable domain (rest looked up from reference TRBV5-5 and TRBJ2-5): DAGVTQSPTHLIKTRGQQVTLRCSPISGHKSVSWYQQVLGQGPQFIFQYYEKEERGRGNFPDRFSARQFPNYSSELNVNALLLGDSALYLCASSPSRVAGGQETQYFGPGTRLLVL.

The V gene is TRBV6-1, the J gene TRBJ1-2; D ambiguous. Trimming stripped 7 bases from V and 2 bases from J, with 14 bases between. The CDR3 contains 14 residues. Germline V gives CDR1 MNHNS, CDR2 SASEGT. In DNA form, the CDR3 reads TGTGCCAGCACCGCGGATGCTTTCAACTATGGCTACACCTTC. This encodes CASTADAFNYGYTF.

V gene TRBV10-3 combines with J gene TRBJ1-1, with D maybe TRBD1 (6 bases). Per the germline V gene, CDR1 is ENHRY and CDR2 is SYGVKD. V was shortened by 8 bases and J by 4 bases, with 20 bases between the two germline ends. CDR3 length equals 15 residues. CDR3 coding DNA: TGTGCCATCCGTTTGGGGGGCATGAGGGTCACTGAAGCTTTCTTT. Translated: CAIRLGGMRVTEAFF.

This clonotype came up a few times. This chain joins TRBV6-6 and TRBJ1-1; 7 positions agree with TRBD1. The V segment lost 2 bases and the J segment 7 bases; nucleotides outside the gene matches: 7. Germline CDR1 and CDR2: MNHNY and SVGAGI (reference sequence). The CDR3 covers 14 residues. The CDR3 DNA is TGTGCCAGCAGTTACCCTGACAGGGCCAGTGAAGCTTTCTTT. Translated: CASSYPDRASEAFF.

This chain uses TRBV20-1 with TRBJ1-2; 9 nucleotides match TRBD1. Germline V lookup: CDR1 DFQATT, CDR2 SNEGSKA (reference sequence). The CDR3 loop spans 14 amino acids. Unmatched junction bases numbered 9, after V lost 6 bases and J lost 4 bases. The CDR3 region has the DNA TGCAGTGCGATAACAGGGGGCGTACCCTATGGCTACACCTTC. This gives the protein CSAITGGVPYGYTF.

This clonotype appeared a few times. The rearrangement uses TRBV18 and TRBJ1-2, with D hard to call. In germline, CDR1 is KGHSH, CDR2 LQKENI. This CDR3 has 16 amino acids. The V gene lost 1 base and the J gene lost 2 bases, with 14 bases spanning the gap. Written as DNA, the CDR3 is TGTGCCAGCTCACCACTTGAAACGCAGCTAAACTATGGCTACACCTTC. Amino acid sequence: CASSPLETQLNYGYTF.

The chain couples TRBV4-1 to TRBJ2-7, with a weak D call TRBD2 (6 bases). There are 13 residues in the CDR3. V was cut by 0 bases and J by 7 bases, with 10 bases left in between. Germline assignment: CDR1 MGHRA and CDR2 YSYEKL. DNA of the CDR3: TGCGCCAGCAGCCAAGAGAGGGCGGGGGAGCAGTACTTC. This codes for CASSQERAGEQYF.

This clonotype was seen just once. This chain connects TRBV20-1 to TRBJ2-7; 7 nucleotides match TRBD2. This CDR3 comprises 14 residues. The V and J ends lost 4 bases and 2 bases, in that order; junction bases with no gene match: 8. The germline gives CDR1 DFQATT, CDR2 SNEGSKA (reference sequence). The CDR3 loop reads CSAIRGVTPYEQYF. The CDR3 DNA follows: TGCAGTGCTATCCGGGGGGTGACCCCCTACGAGCAGTACTTC.

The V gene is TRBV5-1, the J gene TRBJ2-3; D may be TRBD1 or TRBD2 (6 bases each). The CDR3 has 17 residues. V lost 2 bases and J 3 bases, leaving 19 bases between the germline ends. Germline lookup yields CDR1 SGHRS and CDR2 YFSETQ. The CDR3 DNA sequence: TGCGCCAGCAGCTTTAGCGGAGGGGGTTTTCGGACAGATACGCAGTATTTT. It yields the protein CASSFSGGGFRTDTQYF.

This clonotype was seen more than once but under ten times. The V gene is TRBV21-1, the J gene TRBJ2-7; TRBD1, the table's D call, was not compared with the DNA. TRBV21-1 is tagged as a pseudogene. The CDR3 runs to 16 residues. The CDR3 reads CASSTYSGTGGYEQYF. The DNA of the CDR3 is TGTGCCAGCAGCACCTACTCCGGGACAGGGGGCTACGAGCAGTACTTC.

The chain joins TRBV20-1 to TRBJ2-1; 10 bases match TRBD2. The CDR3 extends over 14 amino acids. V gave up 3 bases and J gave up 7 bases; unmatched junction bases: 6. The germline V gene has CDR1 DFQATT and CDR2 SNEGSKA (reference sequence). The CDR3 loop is CSASSGGQWNEQFF. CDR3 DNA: TGCAGTGCTAGTAGCGGGGGGCAATGGAATGAGCAGTTCTTC.

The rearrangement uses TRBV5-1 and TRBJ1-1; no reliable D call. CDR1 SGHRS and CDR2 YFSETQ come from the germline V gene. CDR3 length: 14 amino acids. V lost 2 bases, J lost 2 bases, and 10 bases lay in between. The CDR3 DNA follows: TGCGCCAGCAGCTTAACGGAAAAAAACACTGAAGCTTTCTTT. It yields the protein CASSLTEKNTEAFF.

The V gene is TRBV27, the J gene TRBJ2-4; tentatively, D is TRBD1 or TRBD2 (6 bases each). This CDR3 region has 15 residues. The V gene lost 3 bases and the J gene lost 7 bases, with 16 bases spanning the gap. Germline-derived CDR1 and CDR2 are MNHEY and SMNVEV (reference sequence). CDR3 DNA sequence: TGTGCCAGCAGTTTGGGGGGCGGATCCGTGAACATTCAGTACTTC. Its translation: CASSLGGGSVNIQYF.

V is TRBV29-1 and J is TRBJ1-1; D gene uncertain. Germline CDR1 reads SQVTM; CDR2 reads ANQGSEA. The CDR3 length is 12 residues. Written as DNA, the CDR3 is TGCAACGTCCGCCTCCTCTACACTGAAGCTTTCTTT. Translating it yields CNVRLLYTEAFF.

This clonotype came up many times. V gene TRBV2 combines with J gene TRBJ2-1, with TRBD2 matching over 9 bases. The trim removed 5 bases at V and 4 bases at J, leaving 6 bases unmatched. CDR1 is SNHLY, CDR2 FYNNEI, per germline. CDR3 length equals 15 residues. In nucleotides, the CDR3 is TGTGCCAGCAGTCCCCAAGCGGGGGGATACAATGAGCAGTTCTTC. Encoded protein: CASSPQAGGYNEQFF.

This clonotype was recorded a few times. CDR3 in DNA: TGTGCCAGCAGCCAAGATACGCAGCTCTCTGGAAACACCATATATTTT. It specifies CASSQDTQLSGNTIYF. The chain combines TRBV3-1 with TRBJ1-3; D is unresolved. This CDR3 has 16 amino acids. CDR1 and CDR2 from the germline V gene are LGHDT and YNNKEL (reference sequence). Trimming took off 0 bases at V and 0 bases at J, with 9 bases between the two ends.

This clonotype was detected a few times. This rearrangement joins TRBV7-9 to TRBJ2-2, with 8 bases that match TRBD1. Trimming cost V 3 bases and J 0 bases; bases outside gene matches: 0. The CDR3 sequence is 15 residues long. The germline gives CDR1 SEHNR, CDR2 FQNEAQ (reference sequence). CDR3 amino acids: CASSLTGANTGELFF. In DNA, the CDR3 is TGTGCCAGCAGCTTGACAGGGGCGAACACCGGGGAGCTGTTTTTT.

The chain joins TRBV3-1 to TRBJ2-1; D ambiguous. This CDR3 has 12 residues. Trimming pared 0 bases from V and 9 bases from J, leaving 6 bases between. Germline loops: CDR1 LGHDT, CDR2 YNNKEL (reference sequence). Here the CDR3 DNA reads TGTGCCAGCAGCCAAGATCGGTTTGAGCAGTTCTTC. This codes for CASSQDRFEQFF.

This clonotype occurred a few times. The CDR3 loop reads CASSRSGQQETQYF. The CDR3 DNA reads TGTGCCAGCTCACGGTCTGGACAGCAAGAGACCCAGTACTTC. The rearrangement joins TRBV18 to TRBJ2-5; D perhaps matches TRBD1 (6 bases). V lost 4 bases, J lost 2 bases, and 11 bases lay in between. The germline V gene has CDR1 KGHSH and CDR2 LQKENI. The CDR3 is made up of 14 amino acids.

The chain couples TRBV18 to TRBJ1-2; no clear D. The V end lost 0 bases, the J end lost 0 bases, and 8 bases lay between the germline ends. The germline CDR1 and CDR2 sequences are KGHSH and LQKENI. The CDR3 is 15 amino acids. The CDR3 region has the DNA TGTGCCAGCTCACCACCGGCCGGAGCTAACTATGGCTACACCTTC. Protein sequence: CASSPPAGANYGYTF.

The CDR3 bases are TGTGCCGTCGGGACAGCGAGTCTCACCGGGGAGCTGTTTTTT. Protein product: CAVGTASLTGELFF. V is TRBV12-3 or TRBV12-4 and J is TRBJ2-2, with 7 positions matching TRBD1. CDR3 length: 14 amino acids. The ends lost 11 bases at V and 4 bases at J; junction bases unmatched: 10.

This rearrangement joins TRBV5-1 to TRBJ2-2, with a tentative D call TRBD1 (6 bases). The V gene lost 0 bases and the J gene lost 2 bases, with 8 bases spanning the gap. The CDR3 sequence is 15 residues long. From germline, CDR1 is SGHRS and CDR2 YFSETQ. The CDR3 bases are TGCGCCAGCAGCTTGGCGGGGACAAACACCGGGGAGCTGTTTTTT. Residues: CASSLAGTNTGELFF. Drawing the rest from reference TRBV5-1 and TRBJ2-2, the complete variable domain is KAGVTQTPRYLIKTRGQQVTLSCSPISGHRSVSWYQQTPGQGLQFLFEYFSETQRNKGNFPGRFSGRQFSNSRSEMNVSTLELGDSALYLCASSLAGTNTGELFFGEGSRLTVL.